One TCR beta chain is described in this entry. The data are from a study of blood T cell repertoires in COVID-19. Deletions cut 0 bases from V and 0 bases from J, with 11 bases between. The CDR3 contains 16 residues. In germline, CDR1 is MNHNY, CDR2 SVGAGI (reference sequence). Sequenced by immunoSEQ multiplex PCR; TCRdb stores in-frame clones only, minus some. The profile shows about 220,000 clones, about 82% of them singletons. This sequence joins TRBV6-6 and TRBJ1-1; the D is unclear. Sequencing was done on a sample of peripheral blood. The TCR originated in a woman in her 70s with COVID-19, enrolled during active disease. Here the CDR3 reads CASSYSQAPLNTEAFF. In DNA, the CDR3 is TGTGCCAGCAGTTACTCGCAGGCCCCTTTGAACACTGAAGCTTTCTTT.